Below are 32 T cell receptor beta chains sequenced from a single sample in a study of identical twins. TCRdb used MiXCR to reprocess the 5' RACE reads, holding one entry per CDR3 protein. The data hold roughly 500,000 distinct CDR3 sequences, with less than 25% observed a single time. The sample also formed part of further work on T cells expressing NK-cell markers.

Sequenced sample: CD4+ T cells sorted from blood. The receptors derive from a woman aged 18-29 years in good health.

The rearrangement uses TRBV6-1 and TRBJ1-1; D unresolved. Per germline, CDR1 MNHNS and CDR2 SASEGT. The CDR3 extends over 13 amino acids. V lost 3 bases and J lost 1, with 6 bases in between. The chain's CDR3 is CASSDQSNTEAFF. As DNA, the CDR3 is TGTGCCAGCAGTGACCAGTCGAACACTGAAGCTTTCTTT.

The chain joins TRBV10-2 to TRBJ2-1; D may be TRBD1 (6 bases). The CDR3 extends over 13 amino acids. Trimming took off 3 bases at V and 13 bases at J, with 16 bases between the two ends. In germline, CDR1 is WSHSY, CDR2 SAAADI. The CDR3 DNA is TGCGCCAGCAGTGATTTCCCTACAGGGCCCCAGTTCTTC. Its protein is CASSDFPTGPQFF.

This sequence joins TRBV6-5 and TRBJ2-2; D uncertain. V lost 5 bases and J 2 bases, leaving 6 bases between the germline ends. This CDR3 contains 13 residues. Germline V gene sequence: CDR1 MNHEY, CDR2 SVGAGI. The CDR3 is CASSIHNTGELFF. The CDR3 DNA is TGTGCCAGCAGTATACACAACACCGGGGAGCTGTTTTTT.

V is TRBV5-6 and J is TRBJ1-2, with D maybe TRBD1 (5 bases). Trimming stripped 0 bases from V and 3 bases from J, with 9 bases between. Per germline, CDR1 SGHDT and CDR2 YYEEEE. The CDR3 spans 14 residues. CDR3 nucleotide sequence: TGTGCCAGCAGCTTGGTACAACAGGACTATGGCTACACCTTC. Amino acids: CASSLVQQDYGYTF.

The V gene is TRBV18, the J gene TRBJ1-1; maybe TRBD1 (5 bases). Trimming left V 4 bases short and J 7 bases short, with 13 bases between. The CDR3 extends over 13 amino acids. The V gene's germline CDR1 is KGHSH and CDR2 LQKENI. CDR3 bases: TGTGCCAGCTCACAGGGGAATAAAGGTGAAGCTTTCTTT. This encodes CASSQGNKGEAFF.

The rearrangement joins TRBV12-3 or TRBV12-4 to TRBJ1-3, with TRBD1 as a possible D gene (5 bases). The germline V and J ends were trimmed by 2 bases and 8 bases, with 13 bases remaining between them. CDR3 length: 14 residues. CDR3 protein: CASSLLAGLDTIYF. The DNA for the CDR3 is TGTGCCAGCAGTTTATTGGCAGGGTTAGACACCATATATTTT.

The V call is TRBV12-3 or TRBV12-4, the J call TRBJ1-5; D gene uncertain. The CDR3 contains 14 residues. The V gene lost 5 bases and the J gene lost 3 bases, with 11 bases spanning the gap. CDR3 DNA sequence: TGTGCCAGCAGTACTGTGAGCTTCAATCAGCCCCAGCATTTT. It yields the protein CASSTVSFNQPQHF.

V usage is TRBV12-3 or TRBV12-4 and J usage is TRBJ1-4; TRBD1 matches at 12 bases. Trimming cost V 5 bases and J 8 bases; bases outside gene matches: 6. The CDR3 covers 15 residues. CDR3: CASSGDRGRQEKLFF. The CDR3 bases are TGTGCCAGCAGTGGGGACAGGGGGCGACAGGAAAAACTGTTTTTT.

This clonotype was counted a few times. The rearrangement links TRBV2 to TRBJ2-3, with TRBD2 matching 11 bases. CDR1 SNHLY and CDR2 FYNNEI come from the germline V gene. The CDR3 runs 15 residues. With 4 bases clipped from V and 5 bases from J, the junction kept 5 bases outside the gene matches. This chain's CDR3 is CASSGTSGWEDTQYF. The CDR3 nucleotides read TGTGCCAGCAGTGGGACTAGCGGGTGGGAAGATACGCAGTATTTT.

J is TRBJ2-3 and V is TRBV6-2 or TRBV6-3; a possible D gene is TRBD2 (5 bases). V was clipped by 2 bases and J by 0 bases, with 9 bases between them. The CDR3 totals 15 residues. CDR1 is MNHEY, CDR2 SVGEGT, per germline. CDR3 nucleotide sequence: TGTGCCAGCAGTTACCCGACTACTAGCACAGATACGCAGTATTTT. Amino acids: CASSYPTTSTDTQYF.

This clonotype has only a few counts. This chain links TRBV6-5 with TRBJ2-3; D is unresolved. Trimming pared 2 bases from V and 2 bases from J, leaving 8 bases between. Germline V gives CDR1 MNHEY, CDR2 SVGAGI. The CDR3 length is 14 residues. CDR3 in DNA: TGTGCCAGCAGTTACACCTTAGCCACAGATACGCAGTATTTT. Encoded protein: CASSYTLATDTQYF.

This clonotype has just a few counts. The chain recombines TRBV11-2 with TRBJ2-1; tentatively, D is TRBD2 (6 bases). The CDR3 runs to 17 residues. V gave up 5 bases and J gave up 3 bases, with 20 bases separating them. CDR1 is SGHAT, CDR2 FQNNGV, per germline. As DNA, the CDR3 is TGTGCCAGCAGCCCCCCCCTTCGAGCGGGCCGCTACAATGAGCAGTTCTTC. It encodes CASSPPLRAGRYNEQFF. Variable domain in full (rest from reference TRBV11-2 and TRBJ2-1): EAGVAQSPRYKIIEKRQSVAFWCNPISGHATLYWYQQILGQGPKLLIQFQNNGVVDDSQLPKDRFSAERLKGVDSTLKIQPAKLEDSAVYLCASSPPLRAGRYNEQFFGPGTRLTVL.

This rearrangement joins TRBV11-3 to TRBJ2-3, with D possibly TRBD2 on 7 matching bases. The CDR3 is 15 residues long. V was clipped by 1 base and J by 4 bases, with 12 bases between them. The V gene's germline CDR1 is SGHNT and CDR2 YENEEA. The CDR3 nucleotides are TGTGCCAGCAGCTTAGGACGGGGGGCACCAGATACGCAGTATTTT. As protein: CASSLGRGAPDTQYF.

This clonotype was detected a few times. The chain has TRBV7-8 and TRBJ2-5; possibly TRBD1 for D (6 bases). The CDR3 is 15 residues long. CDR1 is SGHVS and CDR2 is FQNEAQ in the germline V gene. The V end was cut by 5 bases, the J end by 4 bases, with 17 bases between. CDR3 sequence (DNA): TGTGCCAGCAGCAAGGACAGCGGTCTGGGAGAGACCCAGTACTTC. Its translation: CASSKDSGLGETQYF.

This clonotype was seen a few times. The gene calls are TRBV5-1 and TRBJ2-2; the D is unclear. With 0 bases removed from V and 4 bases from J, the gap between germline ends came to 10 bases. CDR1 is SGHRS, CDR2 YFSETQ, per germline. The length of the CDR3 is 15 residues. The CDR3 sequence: CASSLGVFGTGELFF. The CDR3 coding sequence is TGCGCCAGCAGCTTGGGTGTGTTCGGCACCGGGGAGCTGTTTTTT.

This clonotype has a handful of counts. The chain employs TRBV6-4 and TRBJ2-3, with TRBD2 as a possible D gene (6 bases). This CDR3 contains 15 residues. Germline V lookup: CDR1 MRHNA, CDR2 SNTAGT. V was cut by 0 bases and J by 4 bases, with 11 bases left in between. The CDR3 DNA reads TGTGCCAGCAGTGACTCGGTGCGGGGTCCAGATACGCAGTATTTT. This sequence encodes CASSDSVRGPDTQYF.

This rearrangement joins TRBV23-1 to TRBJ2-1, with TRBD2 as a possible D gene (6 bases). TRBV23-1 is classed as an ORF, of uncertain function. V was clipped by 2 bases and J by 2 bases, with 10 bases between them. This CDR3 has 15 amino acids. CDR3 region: CASSQKEGPYNEQFF. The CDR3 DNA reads TGCGCCAGCAGTCAAAAGGAGGGCCCCTACAATGAGCAGTTCTTC.

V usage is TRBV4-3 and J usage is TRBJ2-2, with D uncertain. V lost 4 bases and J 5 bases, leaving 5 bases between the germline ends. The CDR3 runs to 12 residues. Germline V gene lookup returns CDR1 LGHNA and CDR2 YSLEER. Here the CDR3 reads CASSRLTGELFF. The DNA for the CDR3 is TGCGCCAGCAGCCGATTAACCGGGGAGCTGTTTTTT.

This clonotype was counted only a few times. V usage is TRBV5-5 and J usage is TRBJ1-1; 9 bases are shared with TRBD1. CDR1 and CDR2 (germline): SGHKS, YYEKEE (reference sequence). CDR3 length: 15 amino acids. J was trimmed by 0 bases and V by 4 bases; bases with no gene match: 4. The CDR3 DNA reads TGTGCCAGCAGCGGGACAGGGACATTGAACACTGAAGCTTTCTTT. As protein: CASSGTGTLNTEAFF.

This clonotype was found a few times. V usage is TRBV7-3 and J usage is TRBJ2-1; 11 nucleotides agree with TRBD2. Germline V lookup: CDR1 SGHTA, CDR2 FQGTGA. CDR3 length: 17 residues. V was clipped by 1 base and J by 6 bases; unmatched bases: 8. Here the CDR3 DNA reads TGTGCCAGCAGCTTAATCCCGCTAGCGGGGGGACTCAATGAGCAGTTCTTC. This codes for CASSLIPLAGGLNEQFF. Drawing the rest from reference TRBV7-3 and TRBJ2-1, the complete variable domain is GAGVSQTPSNKVTEKGKYVELRCDPISGHTALYWYRQSLGQGPEFLIYFQGTGAADDSGLPNDRFFAVRPEGSVSTLKIQRTERGDSAVYLCASSLIPLAGGLNEQFFGPGTRLTVL.

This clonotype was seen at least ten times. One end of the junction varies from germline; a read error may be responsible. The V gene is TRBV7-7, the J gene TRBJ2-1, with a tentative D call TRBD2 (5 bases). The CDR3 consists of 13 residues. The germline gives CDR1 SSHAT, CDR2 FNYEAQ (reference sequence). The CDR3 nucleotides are TGTGCTAGCAGCTTAAGCGGACACAATGAGCAGTTCTTC. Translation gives CASSLSGHNEQFF.

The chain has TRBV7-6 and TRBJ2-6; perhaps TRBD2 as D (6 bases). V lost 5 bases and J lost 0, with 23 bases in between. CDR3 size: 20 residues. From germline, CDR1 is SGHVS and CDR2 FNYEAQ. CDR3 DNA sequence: TGTGCCAGCAGCCCCCGACTAGGGCGGGACGGGTCCTCTGGGGCCAACGTCCTGACTTTC. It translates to CASSPRLGRDGSSGANVLTF.

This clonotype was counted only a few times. The CDR3 loop reads CASSQDRRNEQYF. The CDR3 DNA sequence: TGCGCCAGCAGCCAAGATCGGAGAAACGAGCAGTACTTC. J is TRBJ2-7 and V is TRBV4-3; D unresolved. Per germline, CDR1 LGHNA and CDR2 YSLEER. Between the trimmed V and J ends, which lost 0 bases and 5 bases, there was a span of 8 bases. The CDR3 sequence is 13 residues long.

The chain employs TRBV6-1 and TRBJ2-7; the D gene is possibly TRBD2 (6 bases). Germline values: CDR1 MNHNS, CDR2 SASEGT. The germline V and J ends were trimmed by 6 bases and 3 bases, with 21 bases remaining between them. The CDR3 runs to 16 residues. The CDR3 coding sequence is TGTGCCAGCAGATCCCCCGGGACTGTAAACCACTACGAGCAGTACTTC. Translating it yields CASRSPGTVNHYEQYF.

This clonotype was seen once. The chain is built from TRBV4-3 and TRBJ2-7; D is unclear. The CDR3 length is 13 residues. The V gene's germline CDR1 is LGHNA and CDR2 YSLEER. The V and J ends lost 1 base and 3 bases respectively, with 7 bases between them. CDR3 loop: CASSQGGNYEQYF. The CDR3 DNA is TGCGCCAGCAGCCAAGGCGGTAACTACGAGCAGTACTTC.

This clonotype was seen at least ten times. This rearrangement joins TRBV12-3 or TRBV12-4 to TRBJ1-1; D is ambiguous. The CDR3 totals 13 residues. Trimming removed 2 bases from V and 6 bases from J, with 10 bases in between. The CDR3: CASSLFASPEAFF. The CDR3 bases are TGTGCCAGCAGTTTATTTGCCAGTCCTGAAGCTTTCTTT.

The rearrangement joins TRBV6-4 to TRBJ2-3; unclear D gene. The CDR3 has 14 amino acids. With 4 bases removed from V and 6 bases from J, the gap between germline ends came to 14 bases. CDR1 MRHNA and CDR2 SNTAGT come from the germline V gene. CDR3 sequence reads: CASSGLGLDDTQYF. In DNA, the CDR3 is TGTGCCAGCAGTGGCCTCGGGTTAGATGATACGCAGTATTTT.

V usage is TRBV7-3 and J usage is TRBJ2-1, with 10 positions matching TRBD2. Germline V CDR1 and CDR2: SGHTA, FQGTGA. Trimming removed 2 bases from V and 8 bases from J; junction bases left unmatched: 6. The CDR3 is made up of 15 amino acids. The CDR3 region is CASSLQAGGPYEQFF. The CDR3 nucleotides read TGTGCCAGCAGCTTACAAGCGGGGGGGCCGTATGAGCAGTTCTTC.

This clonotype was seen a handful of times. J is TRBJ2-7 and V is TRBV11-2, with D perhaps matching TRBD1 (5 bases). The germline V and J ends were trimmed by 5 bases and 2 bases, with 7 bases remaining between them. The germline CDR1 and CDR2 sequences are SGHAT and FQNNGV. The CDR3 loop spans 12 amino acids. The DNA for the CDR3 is TGTGCCAGCAGCCAACAGGCCTACGAGCAGTACTTC. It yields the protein CASSQQAYEQYF. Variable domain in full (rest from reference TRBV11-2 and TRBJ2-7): EAGVAQSPRYKIIEKRQSVAFWCNPISGHATLYWYQQILGQGPKLLIQFQNNGVVDDSQLPKDRFSAERLKGVDSTLKIQPAKLEDSAVYLCASSQQAYEQYFGPGTRLTVT.

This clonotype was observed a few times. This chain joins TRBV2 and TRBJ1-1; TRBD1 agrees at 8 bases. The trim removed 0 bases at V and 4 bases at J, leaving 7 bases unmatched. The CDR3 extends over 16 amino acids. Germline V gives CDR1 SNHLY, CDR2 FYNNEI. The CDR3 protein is CASSEARGTGITEAFF. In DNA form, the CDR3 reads TGTGCCAGCAGTGAAGCGCGGGGGACAGGAATCACTGAAGCTTTCTTT.

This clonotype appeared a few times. The CDR3 sequence: CASSSQLPHNEQFF. CDR3 in DNA: TGCGCCAGCAGCTCTCAGTTACCCCACAATGAGCAGTTCTTC. The chain employs TRBV5-1 and TRBJ2-1; D ambiguous. The CDR3 totals 14 residues. Trimming cost V 3 bases and J 5 bases, with 12 bases left between them. Germline V gene lookup returns CDR1 SGHRS and CDR2 YFSETQ.

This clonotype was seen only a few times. CDR3 in DNA: TGTGCCAGCAGGCGGAGCGGCCGTAATGAAAAACTGTTTTTT. Its protein is CASRRSGRNEKLFF. The chain carries TRBV13 and TRBJ1-4; D gene ambiguous. Per the germline V gene, CDR1 is PRHDT and CDR2 is FYEKMQ (reference sequence). Trimming shortened V by 6 bases and J by 4 bases, and 12 bases separated the two germline ends. The length of the CDR3 is 14 residues.